This entry describes one T cell receptor (beta chain). The germline V and J ends were trimmed by 0 bases and 4 bases, with 15 bases remaining between them. This CDR3 is 16 amino acids long. CDR1 and CDR2 from the germline V gene are MNHEY and SMNVEV (reference sequence). The data are from a study of OX40 agonist ivuxolimab in advanced cancers. Study-level background: Having had anti-PD-1, anti-PD-L1 or anti-CTLA-4 therapy before was allowed, and about 40% had some.

Libraries were prepared by immunoSEQ multiplex PCR; TCRdb keeps only in-frame clonotypes and omits some of them. The sample has about 32,000 clones, 88% seen once; the top ten hold 58%. The chain is built from TRBV27 and TRBJ1-1; tentative D call: TRBD1 (6 bases). The TCR sequence derives from an adult with an advanced solid tumor such as melanoma, head and neck, liver or kidney cancer. The sequenced sample was CD4+ or CD8+ T cells sorted from blood, obtained in a trial of the OX40 agonist ivuxolimab. The CDR3 loop is CASSLSLGGGSTEAFF. CDR3 DNA sequence: TGTGCCAGCAGTTTATCGTTGGGAGGGGGGAGCACTGAAGCTTTCTTT.